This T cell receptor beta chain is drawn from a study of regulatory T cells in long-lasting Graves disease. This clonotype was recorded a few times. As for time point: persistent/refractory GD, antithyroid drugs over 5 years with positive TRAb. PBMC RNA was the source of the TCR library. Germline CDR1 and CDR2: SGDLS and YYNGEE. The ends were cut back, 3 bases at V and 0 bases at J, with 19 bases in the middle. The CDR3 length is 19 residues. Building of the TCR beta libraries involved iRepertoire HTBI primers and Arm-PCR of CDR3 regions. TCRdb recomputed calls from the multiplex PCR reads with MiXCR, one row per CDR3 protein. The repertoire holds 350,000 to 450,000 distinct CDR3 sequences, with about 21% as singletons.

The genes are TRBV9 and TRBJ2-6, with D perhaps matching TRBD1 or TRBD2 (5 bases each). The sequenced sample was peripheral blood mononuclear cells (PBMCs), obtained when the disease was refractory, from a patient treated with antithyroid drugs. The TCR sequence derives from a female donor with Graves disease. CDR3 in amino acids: CASSGGFQGVHSGANVLTF. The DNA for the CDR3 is TGTGCCAGCAGCGGAGGATTTCAGGGAGTACACTCTGGGGCCAACGTCCTGACTTTC. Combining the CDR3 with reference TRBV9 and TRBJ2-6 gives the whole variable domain DSGVTQTPKHLITATGQRVTLRCSPRSGDLSVYWYQQSLDQGLQFLIQYYNGEERAKGNILERFSAQQFPDLHSELNLSSLELGDSALYFCASSGGFQGVHSGANVLTFGAGSRLTVL.